This TCR beta chain came from a study of graft-versus-host responses after intestinal transplantation. CDR1 is MDHEN and CDR2 is SYDVKM in the germline V gene. The CDR3 consists of 12 residues. V lost 8 bases to trimming and J lost 4 bases, with 11 bases between them. Comments on this clone: The antigen remains undetermined.

Produced via immunoSEQ multiplex PCR; TCRdb's table is partial and in-frame only. The sample shows 100,000 or so clones, approximately 94% of them seen only once. The V and J genes are TRBV28 and TRBJ1-2; D is possibly TRBD1 (5 bases). The sample here was unstimulated CD8+ T cells sorted from spleen or lymph node cells, taken before intestinal transplant. This TCR was sampled from a human donor who received an intestinal transplant. CDR3 amino acids: CASAQGGYGYTF. CDR3 sequence (DNA): TGTGCCAGCGCTCAGGGAGGCTATGGCTACACCTTC.